This T cell receptor beta chain appears in the sequencing data of a study of patients and donors after allogeneic stem cell transplantation (dated by TCRdb to the early 2020s). The library was generated by RT-PCR. The reads were generated on a NextSeq 550. TCRdb reanalyzed the raw reads on its own, using fastp at Q25 for trimming and MiXCR for clone calling, and kept in-frame beta chains. A single entry per CDR3 protein holds the most common genes and DNA from its merged rows. In this sample the table shows about 410,000 distinct CDR3 sequences, roughly 16% of which occur a single time. The top ten clones comprise 7.2% of the sample. On this clonotype: The antigen this receptor binds is unknown. One base away there is no much larger clone; base qualities are not given.

The CDR3 sequence holds 14 residues, the cysteine and phenylalanine included. Only CDR3 DNA is held: 42 bases, read in frame from base 1. The germline V gene gives CDR1 as SGHVS and CDR2 as FQNEAQ. The V end loses 5 bases and the J end loses 1 base, and a stretch of 11 bases separates them. The specimen was blood, either unsorted or a sorted T cell fraction (not recorded which). This receptor was taken from a human donor who was either an allogeneic HSCT recipient or a stem cell or donor lymphocyte infusion donor (not recorded which). It is not recorded whose cells these are; they may come from a transplant donor. Recombination joined TRBV7-8 with TRBJ2-5, with the D gene uncertain. The DNA sequence is as follows: TGTGCCAGCAGCCTACCATCAACCCAAGAGACCCAGTACTTC. Its translation reads: CASSLPSTQETQYF.